The 5 T cell receptor beta chains presented below share a single source sample, sequenced in a study of T cells in Graves' hyperthyroidism and ophthalmopathy. Researchers amplified the TCR beta CDR3 regions from RNA transcripts. First-round RT-PCR with HTBI primers amplified the TCR CDR3 region. Via MiXCR, TCRdb re-called the multiplex PCR reads, giving one row per CDR3 protein. The sample consists of 370,000 or so distinct CDR3 sequences, approximately 12% of them appearing once. Sequenced material: blood. Receptors were obtained from a man aged 25 to 40 with Graves' hyperthyroidism that later progressed to Graves' ophthalmopathy.

This clonotype appeared a few times. The V call is TRBV20-1, the J call TRBJ2-3; the match to TRBD2 covers 12 bases. V shed 3 bases and J 8 bases; nucleotides not matched to a gene: 6. CDR1 DFQATT and CDR2 SNEGSKA come from the germline V gene (reference sequence). The CDR3 is 14 amino acids. The CDR3 loop is CSASLAGGPGTQYF. CDR3 bases: TGCAGTGCTAGTCTAGCGGGGGGGCCAGGTACGCAGTATTTT.

This clonotype occurred many times. The chain links TRBV20-1 to TRBJ1-4; D is possibly TRBD1 (5 bases). This CDR3 comprises 14 residues. Trimming stripped 0 bases from V and 6 bases from J, with 11 bases between. Germline loops: CDR1 DFQATT, CDR2 SNEGSKA (reference sequence). CDR3 nucleotides: TGCAGTGCTAGAGATGGGGGGATGTATGAAAAACTGTTTTTT. This sequence encodes CSARDGGMYEKLFF.

This chain uses TRBV5-4 with TRBJ1-6; a weak D match, TRBD1 (5 bases). The V gene's germline CDR1 is SGHNT and CDR2 YYREEE (reference sequence). The CDR3 runs 15 residues. The V end lost 3 bases, the J end lost 3 bases, and 10 bases lay between the germline ends. The CDR3 nucleotides read TGTGCCAGCAGCTCGGACACCTTCTATAATTCACCCCTCCACTTT. Protein product: CASSSDTFYNSPLHF.

This clonotype was picked up many times. This chain connects TRBV5-6 to TRBJ2-7; 9 positions agree with TRBD1. The CDR3 is 15 residues long. The junction had 6 bases not matched to a gene; V was cut back by 0 bases and J by 5 bases. Germline-derived CDR1 and CDR2 are SGHDT and YYEEEE. The chain's CDR3 is CASSLGRQGGHEQYF. The CDR3 DNA reads as TGTGCCAGCAGCTTGGGCAGACAGGGGGGCCACGAGCAGTACTTC.

This clonotype was detected many times. V is TRBV6-1 and J is TRBJ2-2; 8 positions agree with TRBD1. Germline lookup yields CDR1 MNHNS and CDR2 SASEGT. The CDR3 consists of 15 residues. Losses at the gene ends were 6 bases for V and 4 bases for J; bases not matched to a gene: 7. The CDR3 is CASRVTGAGTGELFF. As DNA, the CDR3 is TGTGCCAGCAGAGTGACAGGGGCGGGCACCGGGGAGCTGTTTTTT.